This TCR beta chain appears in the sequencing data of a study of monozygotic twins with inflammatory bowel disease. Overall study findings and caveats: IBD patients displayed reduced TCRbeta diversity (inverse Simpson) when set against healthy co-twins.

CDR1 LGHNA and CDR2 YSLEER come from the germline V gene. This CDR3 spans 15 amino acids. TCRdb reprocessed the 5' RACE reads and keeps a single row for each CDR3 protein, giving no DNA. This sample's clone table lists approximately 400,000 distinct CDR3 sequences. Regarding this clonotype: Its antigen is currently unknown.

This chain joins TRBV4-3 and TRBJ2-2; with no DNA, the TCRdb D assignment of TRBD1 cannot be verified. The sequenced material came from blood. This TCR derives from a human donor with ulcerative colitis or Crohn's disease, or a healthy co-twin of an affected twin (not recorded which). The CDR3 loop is CASSQETGGTGELFF.